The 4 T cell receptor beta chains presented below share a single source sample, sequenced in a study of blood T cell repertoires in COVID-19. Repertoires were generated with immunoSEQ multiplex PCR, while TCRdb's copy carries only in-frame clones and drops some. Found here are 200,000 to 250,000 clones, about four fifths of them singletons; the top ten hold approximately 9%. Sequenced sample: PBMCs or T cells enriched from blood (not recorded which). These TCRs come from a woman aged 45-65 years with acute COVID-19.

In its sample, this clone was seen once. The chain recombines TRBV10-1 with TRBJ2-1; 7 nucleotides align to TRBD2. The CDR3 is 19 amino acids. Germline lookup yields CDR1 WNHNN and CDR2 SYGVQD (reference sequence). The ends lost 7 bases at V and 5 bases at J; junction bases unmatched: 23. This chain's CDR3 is CASILGGGLAGPPHNEQFF. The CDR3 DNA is TGCGCCAGCATCCTGGGCGGGGGTTTGGCGGGCCCACCCCACAATGAGCAGTTCTTC.

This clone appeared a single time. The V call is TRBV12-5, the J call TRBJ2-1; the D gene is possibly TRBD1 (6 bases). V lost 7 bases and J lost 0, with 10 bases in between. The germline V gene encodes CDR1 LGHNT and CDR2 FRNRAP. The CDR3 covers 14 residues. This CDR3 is CASEGTPSYNEQFF. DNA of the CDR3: TGTGCTAGTGAAGGGACACCCTCCTACAATGAGCAGTTCTTC.

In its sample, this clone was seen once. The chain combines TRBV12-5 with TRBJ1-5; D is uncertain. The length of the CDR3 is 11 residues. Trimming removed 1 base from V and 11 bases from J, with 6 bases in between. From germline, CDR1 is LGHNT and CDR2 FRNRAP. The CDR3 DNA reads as TGTGCTAGTGGTTTGGGAGGGTCCCAGCATTTT. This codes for CASGLGGSQHF. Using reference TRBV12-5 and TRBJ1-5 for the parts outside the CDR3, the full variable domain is DARVTQTPRHKVTEMGQEVTMRCQPILGHNTVFWYRQTMMQGLELLAYFRNRAPLDDSGMPKDRFSAEMPDATLATLKIQPSEPRDSAVYFCASGLGGSQHFGDGTRLSIL.

CDR3 sequence (DNA): TGTGCCAGTAGTAGGGGACAGGGGGCGACGTGGAACACTGAAGCTTTCTTT. Its translation is CASSRGQGATWNTEAFF. The rearrangement uses TRBV19 and TRBJ1-1, with 12 bases matching TRBD1. The J segment lost 1 base and the V segment lost 4 bases, leaving 7 bases of the junction unmatched. This CDR3 has 17 amino acids. Germline values: CDR1 LNHDA, CDR2 SQIVND (reference sequence).